Listed below are T cell receptor beta chains from one sample, sequenced in a study of identical twins. MiXCR, applied by TCRdb to the 5' RACE reads, yields one record per CDR3 protein. The sample has 200,000 to 250,000 distinct CDR3 sequences, about 7.3% seen once. These data also formed part of another study, on yellow fever vaccine responses in identical twins.

The sequenced sample was memory (CD45RO+) T cells sorted from blood. All receptors derive from a young woman in good health. The CDR3 runs from the conserved cysteine through the conserved F or W. A D gene is named only where the DNA matches it firmly. Clone size, where shown, is once, few, many, or a class for clones that have expanded.

clone size	D gene	J gene	V gene	CDR3 protein	CDR3 DNA
NA	NA	TRBJ2-5	TRBV5-6	CASSLDGGLQETQYF	TGTGCCAGCAGCTTGGATGGGGGGCTCCAAGAGACCCAGTACTTC
NA	NA	TRBJ2-7	TRBV20-1	CSAQLSPEQYF	TGCAGTGCCCAACTAAGTCCCGAGCAGTACTTC
few	NA	TRBJ2-5	TRBV6-5	CASSYSIGQPPETQYF	TGTGCCAGCAGTTACTCGATCGGGCAGCCCCCAGAGACCCAGTACTTC
many	TRBD2	TRBJ2-1	TRBV28	CASSQSGRFIEQFF	TGTGCCAGCAGCCAAAGCGGGAGATTTATTGAGCAGTTCTTC
few	NA	TRBJ2-7	TRBV7-2	CASSLNYKNEQYF	TGTGCCAGCAGCTTAAACTATAAGAACGAGCAGTACTTC
NA	NA	TRBJ1-1	TRBV6-5	CASSYGAWRNTEAFF	TGTGCCAGCAGTTACGGCGCCTGGAGGAACACTGAAGCTTTCTTT
NA	NA	TRBJ2-6	TRBV5-1	CASSLAGSSGANVLTF	TGCGCCAGCAGCTTGGCAGGGAGCTCTGGGGCCAACGTCCTGACTTTC
few	NA	TRBJ1-5	TRBV20-1	CSASLADQPQHF	TGCAGTGCTAGTCTGGCAGACCAGCCCCAGCATTTT
few	NA	TRBJ2-5	TRBV20-1	CSARFPSQETQYF	TGCAGTGCTAGGTTCCCATCCCAAGAGACCCAGTACTTC
NA	NA	TRBJ2-1	TRBV9	CASSVAVRSYNEQFF	TGTGCCAGCAGCGTAGCGGTACGATCCTACAATGAGCAGTTCTTC
many	NA	TRBJ1-2	TRBV6-5	CASSYSTGNYGYTF	TGTGCCAGCAGTTATTCGACAGGAAACTATGGCTACACCTTC
many	TRBD2	TRBJ2-1	TRBV3-1	CASSLRTSVNEQFF	TGTGCCAGCAGCCTCCGGACTAGTGTCAATGAGCAGTTCTTC
NA	TRBD2	TRBJ2-1	TRBV12-3/TRBV12-4	CASSLVAGANNEQFF	TGTGCCAGCAGTTTAGTAGCGGGAGCTAACAATGAGCAGTTCTTC
NA	TRBD2	TRBJ2-1	TRBV20-1	CSARTSGSEINEQFF	TGCAGTGCCCGGACTAGCGGGAGCGAAATCAATGAGCAGTTCTTC
many	NA	TRBJ1-1	TRBV19	CASSIQGNTEAFF	TGTGCCAGTAGTATACAAGGAAACACTGAAGCTTTCTTT
NA	NA	TRBJ1-4	TRBV12-3/TRBV12-4	CASSYRGGNEKLFF	TGTGCCAGCAGTTATAGGGGAGGGAATGAAAAACTGTTTTTT
few	TRBD1	TRBJ2-6	TRBV4-2	CASSQSGQWSVLTF	TGTGCCAGCAGCCAATCGGGACAGTGGTCCGTCCTGACTTTC
NA	NA	TRBJ2-3	TRBV27	CASRYKRRADYTQYF	TGTGCCAGCAGGTATAAGCGAAGGGCGGATTATACGCAGTATTTT
NA	TRBD1	TRBJ2-7	TRBV4-1	CASSRDPGQGPYEQYF	TGCGCCAGCAGCCGAGACCCGGGACAGGGACCCTACGAGCAGTACTTC
NA	TRBD2	TRBJ2-3	TRBV20-1	CSALRTSLAVTQYF	TGCAGTGCCCTTCGGACTAGTTTGGCAGTTACGCAGTATTTT
many	NA	TRBJ1-5	TRBV6-2/TRBV6-3	CASSYSYRGRTSNQPQHF	TGTGCCAGCAGTTACTCGTACCGAGGGCGCACGAGCAATCAGCCCCAGCATTTT
many	NA	TRBJ1-1	TRBV28	CASSLGFEAFF	TGTGCCAGCAGTTTGGGGTTTGAAGCTTTCTTT
NA	NA	TRBJ2-1	TRBV5-1	CASSLGGGPAANEQFF	TGCGCCAGCAGCCTGGGGGGGGGCCCGGCAGCCAATGAGCAGTTCTTC
few	TRBD2	TRBJ2-2	TRBV10-3	CAISELGLAGELFF	TGTGCCATCAGTGAGCTGGGACTAGCCGGGGAGCTGTTTTTT
many	NA	TRBJ1-2	TRBV5-1	CASSFRDKYGYTF	TGCGCCAGCAGCTTCCGGGACAAGTATGGCTACACCTTC
few	NA	TRBJ1-2	TRBV7-2	CASSLFGRGDGYTF	TGTGCCAGCAGCTTATTTGGTCGCGGGGATGGCTACACCTTC
many	TRBD2	TRBJ2-2	TRBV9	CASSVGSGLAAANTGELFF	TGTGCCAGCAGCGTAGGATCCGGACTAGCGGCCGCGAACACCGGGGAGCTGTTTTTT
many	TRBD2	TRBJ2-3	TRBV12-3/TRBV12-4	CASSLGPSGSADTQYF	TGTGCCAGCAGTTTAGGGCCTAGCGGGAGCGCAGATACGCAGTATTTT
NA	NA	TRBJ1-2	TRBV5-1	CASSLLQGRDGYTF	TGCGCCAGCAGCTTACTACAGGGCAGGGATGGCTACACCTTC
many	NA	TRBJ1-1	TRBV12-3/TRBV12-4	CASSLTGGRVGTEAFF	TGTGCCAGCAGTTTAACCGGCGGCAGGGTGGGCACTGAAGCTTTCTTT
many	NA	TRBJ2-3	TRBV6-4	CASSEKDTDTQYF	TGTGCCAGCAGTGAGAAAGACACAGATACGCAGTATTTT
many	TRBD1	TRBJ1-1	TRBV29-1	CSERQGVRGAFF	TGCAGCGAGAGACAGGGGGTGCGAGGAGCTTTCTTT
NA	TRBD2	TRBJ2-7	TRBV10-3	CAISESTGGRTYEQYF	TGTGCCATCAGTGAGTCGACTGGCGGGAGGACATACGAGCAGTACTTC
many	TRBD2	TRBJ2-2	TRBV12-3/TRBV12-4	CASSLRAGGFTGELFF	TGTGCCAGCAGTTTAAGGGCGGGAGGTTTTACCGGGGAGCTGTTTTTT
many	NA	TRBJ2-1	TRBV24-1	CATSDPPGNNEQFF	TGTGCCACCAGTGACCCCCCCGGTAACAATGAGCAGTTCTTC
few	NA	TRBJ1-6	TRBV11-1	CASSQEQGNSPLHF	TGTGCCAGCAGCCAAGAGCAGGGGAATTCACCCCTCCACTTT
many	NA	TRBJ1-3	TRBV5-1	CASSPGNNAGNTIYF	TGCGCCAGCAGCCCAGGGAACAATGCTGGAAACACCATATATTTT
many	NA	TRBJ2-3	TRBV6-4	CATSAAGTDTQYF	TGTGCCACCTCGGCGGCTGGCACAGATACGCAGTATTTT
NA	TRBD2	TRBJ2-1	TRBV28	CASSLSGTSGGEFF	TGTGCCAGCAGTTTATCCGGGACTAGCGGAGGGGAGTTCTTC
many	NA	TRBJ2-1	TRBV7-6	CASSLGGARWNEQFF	TGTGCCAGCAGTTTAGGGGGGGCTCGGTGGAATGAGCAGTTCTTC
NA	TRBD1	TRBJ2-3	TRBV19	CASRGSTGVFTDTQYF	TGTGCCAGTAGAGGTAGTACAGGGGTTTTCACAGATACGCAGTATTTT
many	TRBD2	TRBJ2-1	TRBV12-3/TRBV12-4	CASRSLSGVHEQFF	TGTGCCAGCAGGTCGCTTAGCGGGGTTCACGAGCAGTTCTTC
few	NA	TRBJ2-3	TRBV12-3/TRBV12-4	CASSGAEYTDTQYF	TGTGCCAGCTCGGGGGCAGAATACACAGATACGCAGTATTTT
NA	TRBD2	TRBJ2-3	TRBV7-8	CASSLKRERGRDTQYF	TGTGCCAGCAGCTTAAAGCGGGAGCGGGGTCGGGATACGCAGTATTTT